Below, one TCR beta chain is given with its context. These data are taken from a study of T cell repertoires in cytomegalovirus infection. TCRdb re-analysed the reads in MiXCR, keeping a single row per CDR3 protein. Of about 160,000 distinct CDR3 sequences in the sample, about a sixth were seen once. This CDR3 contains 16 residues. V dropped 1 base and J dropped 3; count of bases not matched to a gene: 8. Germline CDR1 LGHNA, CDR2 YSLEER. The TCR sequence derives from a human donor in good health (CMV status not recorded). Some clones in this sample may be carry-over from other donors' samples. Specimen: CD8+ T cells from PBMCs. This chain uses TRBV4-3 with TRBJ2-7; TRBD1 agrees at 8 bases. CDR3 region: CASSQAVTGGFYEQYF. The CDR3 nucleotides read TGCGCCAGCAGCCAAGCAGTAACAGGGGGATTCTACGAGCAGTACTTC.